Sequencing of this TCR beta chain was carried out in a study of vaccination effects on CD4 cells after COVID-19. The study, taken as a whole, reports: No early post-infection timepoints were available in the study, which also included few convalescent patients. Clones that were induced by infection or by vaccine showed marked contraction late after vaccination.

Prior to sequencing, the ViraFEST assay stimulated PBMC with viral peptide pools, which expanded the antigen-specific CD4+ T cells. An approximately nine-day culture period preceded the isolation of CD4+ T cells. Vaccinated participants had no history of SARS-CoV-2 infection and tested negative for nucleocapsid antibodies. A density of about 1.8 million PBMC per well was used; these cells were cultured with 9.5 to 10 IU/ml IL-2 and roughly 9.5 ug/ml peptides. Both day 3 and day 7 saw half the medium replaced with IL-2 medium. Germline values: CDR1 SNHLY, CDR2 FYNNEI. This CDR3 is 13 amino acids long. The V segment lost 8 bases and the J segment 4 bases; nucleotides outside the gene matches: 5. The protocol was immunoSEQ multiplex PCR, while the TCRdb copy is restricted to in-frame clones and leaves out a portion. The profile shows tens of thousands of clones, 70% of them singletons. On this clone: The antigen is undetermined.

This chain joins TRBV2 and TRBJ2-5; 9 bases match TRBD1. The sample was CD4+ T cells from PBMCs cultured with SARS-CoV-2 spike peptides, taken before COVID-19 vaccination. This sequence originates from a human donor who received a COVID-19 vaccine. CDR3 coding DNA: TGTGCCAGCCGGACAGGGGTGGCAGAGACCCAGTACTTC. This translates into CASRTGVAETQYF.